The source of this TCR beta chain is a study of blood T cells in healthy people across ages. Study information: About one barcoded beta molecule per two T cells was captured by template switching. Study-wide results and limits: Naive and antigen-experienced cells could not be conclusively compared, given unsorted PBMCs. Researchers report that TCR beta diversity correlated strongly with naive T cell percentage.

CDR3 size: 15 residues. The V gene lost 3 bases and the J gene lost 8 bases, with 19 bases spanning the gap. CDR1 is SGHTA and CDR2 is FQGNSA in the germline V gene. With a J-beta primer mix and a sample-barcoded 5' primer, a second PCR ran 7 to 11 cycles. TCRdb called the 5' RACE reads again in MiXCR, with one record for every CDR3 protein. The data hold around 800,000 distinct CDR3 sequences, with around two fifths observed a single time. A note on this clonotype: The antigen is not known.

Specimen: blood. The sequence was obtained from a man in his fifties or sixties in good health. The gene calls are TRBV7-2 and TRBJ1-2, with a tentative D call TRBD1 (6 bases). CDR3 in DNA: TGTGCCAGCAGCTTCCGCGGGGGCAGGGTGGACGGCTACACCTTC. Amino acids: CASSFRGGRVDGYTF.